What follows are 23 T cell receptor beta chains derived from one specimen sequenced in a study of blood T cell repertoires in COVID-19. Produced via immunoSEQ multiplex PCR; TCRdb's table is partial and in-frame only. The sample lists over 90,000 clones; around 90% were seen once. Source material: peripheral blood. The source of these receptors is a man aged 45-65 years with active or convalescent COVID-19.

This clone was counted between two and nine times. This sequence joins TRBV13 and TRBJ2-5, with 8 bases fitting TRBD1. The CDR3 is made up of 15 amino acids. V trimming: 1 base; J trimming: 5 bases; junction bases outside the gene matches: 6. Germline loops: CDR1 PRHDT, CDR2 FYEKMQ (reference sequence). The CDR3 sequence: CASSLAQGDKETQYF. CDR3 coding DNA: TGTGCCAGCAGCTTAGCACAGGGGGATAAGGAGACCCAGTACTTC.

V and J are TRBV29-1 and TRBJ2-5, with TRBD1 matching over 11 bases. This CDR3 is built from 15 residues. Unmatched junction bases numbered 7, after V lost 3 bases and J lost 4 bases. Per the germline V gene, CDR1 is SQVTM and CDR2 is ANQGSEA. The CDR3 DNA is TGCAGCGTTGACGGGATGGGACAGGGGGGAGAGACCCAGTACTTC. Protein sequence: CSVDGMGQGGETQYF.

The V gene is TRBV3-1 (or the pseudogene TRBV3-2), the J gene TRBJ2-7; 8 bases align to TRBD2. Germline lookup yields CDR1 LGHDT and CDR2 YNNKEL (reference sequence). The V segment lost 6 bases and the J segment 5 bases; nucleotides outside the gene matches: 9. The CDR3 has 14 residues. CDR3 bases: TGTGCCAGCAGTCCATATAGCGGGGACGACGAGCAGTACTTC. Translated, it gives CASSPYSGDDEQYF.

The chain is built from TRBV11-2 and TRBJ1-6; D is perhaps TRBD1 (5 bases). Germline lookup yields CDR1 SGHAT and CDR2 FQNNGV. The CDR3 sequence is 15 residues long. Trimming stripped 5 bases from V and 10 bases from J, with 18 bases between. The CDR3, as DNA: TGTGCCAGCAGCCTCAGGGCCACTGGGATCTCACCCCTCCACTTT. The encoded protein is CASSLRATGISPLHF.

The genes are TRBV5-1 and TRBJ2-7, with TRBD1 identical over 9 bases. Germline trimming cut 4 bases from V and 5 bases from J; bases unmatched to any gene: 13. CDR3 length equals 16 residues. Germline loops: CDR1 SGHRS, CDR2 YFSETQ. Written as DNA, the CDR3 is TGCGCCAGCAGCCCAAACTCCGGGACAGGGCGTCACGAGCAGTACTTC. This sequence encodes CASSPNSGTGRHEQYF.

The genes are TRBV14 and TRBJ2-3; 7 bases agree with TRBD1. The CDR3 sequence is 15 residues long. Germline V lookup: CDR1 SGHDN, CDR2 FVKESK. Losses at the gene ends were 8 bases for V and 3 bases for J; bases not matched to a gene: 11. CDR3 in DNA: TGTGCCAGCTCTAAGGGGGCCTTTATTACAGATACGCAGTATTTT. This encodes CASSKGAFITDTQYF.

This chain uses TRBV7-9 with TRBJ1-6, with 7 bases lining up with TRBD1. After removal of 1 base from V and 7 bases from J, the junction contained 4 bases not matched to a gene. In germline, CDR1 is SEHNR, CDR2 FQNEAQ (reference sequence). This CDR3 is 15 amino acids long. The CDR3 sequence is CASSLEGGQNSPLHF. The CDR3 nucleotides are TGTGCCAGCAGCTTAGAGGGGGGACAGAATTCACCCCTCCACTTT.

This clone has more than one count but fewer than ten. The V and J genes are TRBV5-8 and TRBJ2-2, with 11 bases matching TRBD1. CDR3 length equals 16 residues. V lost 6 bases, J lost 5 bases, and 9 bases stayed unmatched. Germline V gene sequence: CDR1 SGHTS, CDR2 YDEGEE. DNA of the CDR3: TGTGCCAGCATACTCCTCGGGACAGGGGGTACCGGGGAGCTGTTTTTT. This translates into CASILLGTGGTGELFF. The complete variable domain, with remaining parts taken from reference TRBV5-8 and TRBJ2-2, reads EAGVTQSPTHLIKTRGQQATLRCSPISGHTSVYWYQQALGLGLQFLLWYDEGEERNRGNFPPRFSGRQFPNYSSELNVNALELEDSALYLCASILLGTGGTGELFFGEGSRLTVL.

This chain uses TRBV4-3 with TRBJ2-1, with 9 bases identical to TRBD2. After removal of 1 base from V and 2 bases from J, the junction contained 6 bases not matched to a gene. This CDR3 has 17 amino acids. Germline CDR1 LGHNA, CDR2 YSLEER. CDR3 sequence: CASSQGGGGGTYNEQFF. CDR3 sequence (DNA): TGCGCCAGCAGCCAAGGTGGCGGGGGGGGGACCTACAATGAGCAGTTCTTC.

The chain recombines TRBV5-1 with TRBJ2-5; possible D gene TRBD2, 5 bases. Germline loops: CDR1 SGHRS, CDR2 YFSETQ. The CDR3 is 12 amino acids. Trimming pared 5 bases from V and 0 bases from J, leaving 5 bases between. The CDR3 sequence: CASRLDQETQYF. The CDR3 region has the DNA TGCGCCAGCAGACTAGACCAAGAGACCCAGTACTTC.

The rearrangement joins TRBV29-1 to TRBJ1-1; D ambiguous. Germline CDR1 reads SQVTM; CDR2 reads ANQGSEA. V was pared by 4 bases and J by 1 base, with 7 bases between. CDR3 length: 12 residues. CDR3 nucleotide sequence: TGCAGCGTTGTCCGGGGGAACACTGAAGCTTTCTTT. Amino acid sequence: CSVVRGNTEAFF.

V is TRBV5-5 and J is TRBJ1-2, with 9 bases identical to TRBD1. J was trimmed by 4 bases and V by 0 bases; bases with no gene match: 1. The CDR3 consists of 14 residues. The germline V gene encodes CDR1 SGHKS and CDR2 YYEKEE (reference sequence). CDR3 DNA: TGTGCCAGCAGCTTGGAGGGACAGGGCTATGGCTACACCTTC. This gives the protein CASSLEGQGYGYTF.

This chain connects TRBV30 to TRBJ1-2; TRBD1 is a possible D gene (6 bases). The germline V and J ends were trimmed by 0 bases and 5 bases, with 13 bases remaining between them. CDR3 length: 14 residues. From germline, CDR1 is GTSNPN and CDR2 SVGIG (reference sequence). CDR3 loop: CAWSVLDRSYGYTF. CDR3 DNA: TGTGCCTGGAGTGTACTTGACAGGTCATATGGCTACACCTTC.

V usage is TRBV21-1 and J usage is TRBJ1-1. TRBV21-1 is annotated as a pseudogene. CDR3 length equals 13 residues. The CDR3 DNA reads TGTGCCAGCAGCAAAGTTTTAATTAGTGAAGCTTTCTTT. Translating gives CASSKVLISEAFF.

This chain uses TRBV10-1 with TRBJ1-1, with TRBD1 identical over 9 bases. The CDR3 loop spans 14 amino acids. The V segment lost 6 bases and the J segment 4 bases; nucleotides outside the gene matches: 6. In germline, CDR1 is WNHNN, CDR2 SYGVQD (reference sequence). DNA for the CDR3: TGCGCCAGCAGCTTTAAGACAGGGGGCACTGAAGCTTTCTTT. Protein: CASSFKTGGTEAFF.

A single count supports this clone. The chain employs TRBV29-1 and TRBJ2-7; 9 bases align to TRBD1. The V and J ends lost 6 bases and 4 bases, in that order; junction bases with no gene match: 7. This CDR3 is built from 13 residues. The germline V gene encodes CDR1 SQVTM and CDR2 ANQGSEA. CDR3 coding DNA: TGCAGCGTCTCACAGGGGGCTCAATACGAGCAGTACTTC. Protein sequence: CSVSQGAQYEQYF.

This clone turned up a few times. The genes are TRBV19 and TRBJ1-6; possible D gene TRBD1, 6 bases. The CDR3 covers 14 residues. Germline V gene data show CDR1 as LNHDA and CDR2 as SQIVND (reference sequence). V was cut by 6 bases and J by 6 bases, with 12 bases left in between. In DNA form, the CDR3 reads TGTGCCAGTAGGAACAGGGAGGGTAATTCACCCCTCCACTTT. It is translated as CASRNREGNSPLHF.

This sequence joins TRBV3-1 (or the pseudogene TRBV3-2) and TRBJ2-1, with D unclear. V lost 1 base to trimming and J lost 7 bases, with 14 bases between them. The germline V gene encodes CDR1 LGHDT and CDR2 YNNKEL (reference sequence). The CDR3 loop spans 15 amino acids. This CDR3 reads CASSQGAAGLNEQFF. The CDR3 region has the DNA TGTGCCAGCAGCCAAGGGGCAGCAGGCTTAAATGAGCAGTTCTTC.

The rearrangement joins TRBV7-9 to TRBJ2-1; tentatively, D is TRBD1 (6 bases). The germline V and J ends were trimmed by 5 bases and 12 bases, with 11 bases remaining between them. Germline V gives CDR1 SEHNR, CDR2 FQNEAQ (reference sequence). The CDR3 runs to 11 residues. DNA for the CDR3: TGTGCCAGCAGCCTACAGGGTTCGCAGTTCTTC. It specifies CASSLQGSQFF.

The chain uses TRBV29-1 and TRBJ2-1; no firm D call. Deletions cut 0 bases from V and 0 bases from J, with 6 bases between. CDR3 length equals 14 residues. Germline CDR1 SQVTM, CDR2 ANQGSEA. CDR3 protein: CSVEEASSYNEQFF. CDR3 nucleotides: TGCAGCGTTGAAGAGGCTAGCTCCTACAATGAGCAGTTCTTC.

V gene TRBV30 combines with J gene TRBJ2-5; maybe TRBD2 (5 bases). Germline loops: CDR1 GTSNPN, CDR2 SVGIG (reference sequence). V gave up 5 bases and J gave up 3 bases, with 10 bases separating them. The CDR3 length is 12 residues. CDR3 in DNA: TGTGCCTGGTCAAGCGGAGAAGAGACCCAGTACTTC. Encoded protein: CAWSSGEETQYF.

The chain employs TRBV30 and TRBJ1-5; D unresolved. CDR1 and CDR2 from the germline V gene are GTSNPN and SVGIG (reference sequence). V was shortened by 2 bases and J by 4 bases, with 9 bases between the two germline ends. The CDR3 spans 13 residues. The CDR3 DNA is TGTGCCTGGAGTAGCCACCATAATCAGCCCCAGCATTTT. It codes for CAWSSHHNQPQHF.

This chain uses TRBV4-2 with TRBJ1-1, with TRBD1 matching 7 bases. J gave up 7 bases and V 0 bases, and 2 bases lay outside the gene matches. Germline CDR1 LGHNA, CDR2 YNFKEQ. CDR3 length: 13 residues. CDR3 sequence reads: CASSQEWDSEAFF. CDR3 bases: TGTGCCAGCAGCCAAGAGTGGGACAGTGAAGCTTTCTTT.